This TCR beta chain emerged from a study of shared clonotypes between healthy human individuals. The overall study: Per-donor plates numbered three CD4 naive, three CD4 memory, two CD8 naive and one CD8 memory. Broader study findings: Unshared clonotypes carried lower generation probabilities than those common to all four donors.

CD8 cells regarded as naive lacked CD45RO, were positively chosen for CCR7, and omitted terminally differentiated effector memory CD45RA+ cells. Nashville, Tennessee was home to all donors, each a Caucasian adult. V lost 0 bases to trimming and J lost 8 bases, with 8 bases between them. CDR3 size: 12 residues. Germline V CDR1 and CDR2: SGDLS, YYNGEE. Original analysis: Junction-only immunoSEQ sequences carried no quality scores, so filtering differed. The repertoire was sequenced with immunoSEQ multiplex PCR; TCRdb's copy has only in-frame clones and lacks some. That table is the source of V, J and clone size, and D and trimming were worked out from the DNA. The sample gives 2 million or so clones, about 95% of which show up once; about 1.1% is in the top ten. Note on this clone: The antigen is unknown. Additional DNA sequences in this sample encode the identical CDR3.

The material sequenced was naive CD8+ T cells sorted from blood. The receptor's source is a man between 18 and 35 years old in good health. The J gene is TRBJ1-1, the V gene TRBV9, with unresolved D. As DNA, the CDR3 is TGTGCCAGCAGCGTAGGTGGTGGGGAAGCTTTCTTT. Its protein is CASSVGGGEAFF.